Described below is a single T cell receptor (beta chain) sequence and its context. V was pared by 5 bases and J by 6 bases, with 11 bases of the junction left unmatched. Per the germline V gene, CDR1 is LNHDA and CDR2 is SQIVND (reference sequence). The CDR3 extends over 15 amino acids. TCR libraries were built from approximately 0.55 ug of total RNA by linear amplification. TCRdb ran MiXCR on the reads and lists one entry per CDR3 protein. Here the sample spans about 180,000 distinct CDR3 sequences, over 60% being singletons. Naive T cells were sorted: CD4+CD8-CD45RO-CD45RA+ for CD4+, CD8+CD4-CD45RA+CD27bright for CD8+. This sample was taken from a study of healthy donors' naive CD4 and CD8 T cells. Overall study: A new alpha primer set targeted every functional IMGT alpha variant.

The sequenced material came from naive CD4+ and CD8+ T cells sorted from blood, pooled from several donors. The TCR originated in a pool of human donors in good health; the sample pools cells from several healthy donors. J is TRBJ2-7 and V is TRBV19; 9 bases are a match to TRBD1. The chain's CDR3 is CASSRWTGALSEQYF. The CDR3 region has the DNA TGTGCCAGTAGTCGGTGGACAGGGGCCTTGTCCGAGCAGTACTTC. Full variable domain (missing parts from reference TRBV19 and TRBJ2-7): DGGITQSPKYLFRKEGQNVTLSCEQNLNHDAMYWYRQDPGQGLRLIYYSQIVNDFQKGDIAEGYSVSREKKESFPLTVTSAQKNPTAFYLCASSRWTGALSEQYFGPGTRLTVT.